Listed below are T cell receptor beta chains from one sample, sequenced in a study of metastatic and nonmetastatic thyroid tumors. Using MiXCR, TCRdb reanalyzed the PCR reads. The sample yields around 30,000 clones, about 22% seen once. Sequenced: blood. The receptors shown here come from a female donor with papillary thyroid cancer or a benign thyroid nodule (not recorded which). Some clones in this sample may be carry-over from other donors' samples. CDR3s include the opening cysteine and the closing phenylalanine or tryptophan. A D gene is named only where the DNA matches it firmly. Size tells how often a clone was seen (once, few, many) or the class of an expanded clone, and some rows leave it out.

j_gene | d_gene | abundance | v_gene | CDR3aa | CDR3nt
TRBJ1-3 | NA | NA | TRBV7-9 | CASSEGGRSGNTIYF | TGTGCCAGCAGCGAAGGAGGGAGGTCTGGAAACACCATATATTTT
TRBJ1-4 | NA | many | TRBV2 | CASHPSGLTNEKLFF | TGTGCCAGCCATCCCAGTGGCTTAACTAATGAAAAACTGTTTTTT
TRBJ1-2 | TRBD1 | medium-sized | TRBV6-1 | CASSERQGTGHGYTF | TGTGCCAGCAGTGAAAGGCAGGGGACAGGGCATGGCTACACCTTC
TRBJ1-3 | NA | many | TRBV6-2/TRBV6-3 | CASRRGTPGNTIYF | TGTGCCAGCAGACGGGGGACACCTGGAAACACCATATATTTT
TRBJ2-5 | NA | many | TRBV12-3/TRBV12-4 | CASSLSGIETQYF | TGTGCCAGCAGTTTATCAGGGATCGAGACCCAGTACTTC
TRBJ2-2 | TRBD2 | many | TRBV14 | CASSPQLAGVAGELFF | TGTGCCAGCAGCCCCCAACTAGCGGGAGTGGCCGGGGAGCTGTTTTTT
TRBJ2-3 | NA | many | TRBV19 | CASKVGDFSTDTQYF | TGTGCCAGTAAGGTCGGAGATTTTAGCACAGATACGCAGTATTTT
TRBJ2-3 | NA | many | TRBV6-2/TRBV6-3 | CASSYLGTSTDTQYF | TGTGCCAGCAGTTACCTAGGCACTAGCACAGATACGCAGTATTTT
TRBJ2-7 | TRBD1 | NA | TRBV12-3/TRBV12-4 | CASRRTGGYEQYF | TGTGCCAGCAGACGGACAGGGGGCTACGAGCAGTACTTC
TRBJ1-1 | TRBD1 | NA | TRBV6-2/TRBV6-3 | CASSSLRLQGHTEAFF | TGTGCCAGCAGTTCCCTTCGTTTACAGGGGCACACTGAAGCTTTCTTT
TRBJ2-1 | NA | many | TRBV7-2 | CASSLGRLLFF | TGTGCCAGCAGCTTAGGTAGGTTACTGTTCTTC
TRBJ2-7 | NA | medium-sized | TRBV12-3/TRBV12-4 | CASRDLARSYEQYF | TGTGCCAGCAGGGATCTAGCGAGATCCTACGAGCAGTACTTC
TRBJ2-1 | NA | medium-sized | TRBV12-3/TRBV12-4 | CASSLGVLDYNEQFF | TGTGCCAGCAGTTTAGGGGTGTTGGACTACAATGAGCAGTTCTTC
TRBJ2-1 | TRBD2 | few | TRBV12-3/TRBV12-4 | CASSWTSGRYNEQFF | TGTGCCAGCAGTTGGACTAGCGGGAGATACAATGAGCAGTTCTTC
TRBJ1-1 | NA | many | TRBV11-2 | CASSLAGVAAFF | TGTGCCAGCAGCTTAGCCGGCGTCGCGGCTTTCTTT
TRBJ1-4 | NA | NA | TRBV30 | CAWGRERDLTKLFF | TGTGCCTGGGGGAGGGAAAGGGACCTGACAAAACTGTTTTTT
TRBJ2-7 | TRBD1 | many | TRBV14 | CASSRQGYEQYF | TGTGCCAGCAGCCGACAGGGCTACGAGCAGTACTTC
TRBJ2-3 | TRBD2 | many | TRBV18 | CASSPPSGRAEDTQYF | TGTGCCAGCTCACCACCGAGCGGGAGGGCCGAAGATACGCAGTATTTT
TRBJ2-7 | TRBD1 | NA | TRBV6-1 | CASSKFWTGGTYEQYF | TGTGCCAGCAGTAAATTCTGGACAGGAGGAACCTACGAGCAGTACTTC
TRBJ1-4 | NA | many | TRBV19 | CASSPAGGLGEKLFF | TGTGCCAGTAGCCCCGCGGGAGGGCTCGGTGAAAAACTGTTTTTT
TRBJ1-1 | NA | few | TRBV28 | CASSIGAIPLGAFF | TGTGCCAGCAGTATCGGGGCCATACCCCTGGGGGCTTTCTTT
TRBJ2-7 | NA | many | TRBV9 | CASSAGAGSYEQYF | TGTGCCAGCAGCGCTGGGGCAGGCTCCTACGAGCAGTACTTC
TRBJ2-1 | TRBD2 | medium-sized | TRBV6-6 | CASSYRLAGAYNEQFF | TGTGCCAGCAGTTACCGGCTAGCGGGAGCCTACAATGAGCAGTTCTTC
TRBJ2-1 | TRBD2 | many | TRBV12-3/TRBV12-4 | CASSFRTSGLNEQFF | TGTGCCAGCAGTTTCAGGACTAGCGGCCTTAATGAGCAGTTCTTC
TRBJ1-4 | NA | NA | TRBV9 | CASSVVDGPNEKLFF | TGTGCCAGCAGCGTAGTAGACGGCCCTAATGAAAAACTGTTTTTT
TRBJ1-2 | TRBD1 | NA | TRBV11-2 | CASSRDRGAGVYTF | TGTGCCAGCAGCCGGGACAGGGGAGCCGGGGTTTACACCTTC
TRBJ2-7 | NA | many | TRBV11-2 | CASSLGSVSYEQYF | TGTGCCAGCAGCCTTGGATCAGTTTCCTACGAGCAGTACTTC
TRBJ2-5 | TRBD1 | many | TRBV6-1 | CASISTQGRLETQYF | TGTGCCAGCATCTCGACACAGGGGAGATTGGAGACCCAGTACTTC
TRBJ2-1 | TRBD2 | NA | TRBV11-2 | CASSPVTSGYNEQFF | TGTGCCAGTAGCCCAGTGACTAGCGGATACAATGAGCAGTTCTTC
TRBJ2-7 | NA | NA | TRBV27 | CASSMVSGGVSYEQYF | TGTGCCAGCAGTATGGTTAGCGGAGGTGTATCCTACGAGCAGTACTTC
TRBJ1-1 | NA | NA | TRBV2 | CASTIDGGLMNTEAFF | TGTGCAAGCACCATTGACGGGGGGCTAATGAACACTGAAGCTTTCTTT
TRBJ2-7 | NA | medium-sized | TRBV6-2/TRBV6-3 | CASSSSGYEQYF | TGTGCCAGCAGTAGTTCCGGCTACGAGCAGTACTTC
TRBJ2-5 | TRBD2 | many | TRBV12-3/TRBV12-4 | CASSPFGTRGETQYF | TGTGCCAGCAGCCCATTCGGGACTAGGGGAGAGACCCAGTACTTC
TRBJ1-4 | NA | NA | TRBV28 | CASSFSKGRSDKLFF | TGTGCCAGCAGTTTTAGCAAGGGTAGGAGCGATAAACTGTTTTTT
TRBJ2-3 | TRBD2 | many | TRBV10-3 | CATRLAGGVGNTDTQYF | TGTGCCACTCGACTAGCGGGAGGTGTGGGGAACACAGATACGCAGTATTTT
TRBJ2-1 | NA | many | TRBV7-9 | CASSPDGGGPGEQFF | TGTGCCAGCAGCCCGGACGGGGGCGGGCCTGGTGAGCAGTTCTTC
TRBJ2-7 | NA | many | TRBV7-7 | CASSAGLGGEQYF | TGTGCTAGCAGCGCGGGACTGGGCGGCGAGCAGTACTTC
TRBJ2-1 | NA | many | TRBV7-8 | CASSLEARDNEQFF | TGTGCCAGCAGCTTAGAGGCCAGAGACAATGAGCAGTTCTTC
TRBJ1-5 | NA | many | TRBV6-9 | CASSYFGNQPQHF | TGTGCCAGCAGTTATTTCGGCAATCAGCCCCAGCATTTT
TRBJ2-7 | NA | NA | TRBV18 | CASSPRQGTYEQYF | TGTGCCAGCTCACCCCGGCAGGGTACCTACGAGCAGTACTTC
TRBJ2-7 | TRBD1 | medium-sized | TRBV6-2/TRBV6-3 | CASSTGTGNSYEQYF | TGTGCCAGCAGCACCGGGACAGGGAACTCCTACGAGCAGTACTTC